This T cell receptor beta chain was recorded in a study of response to subunit inactivated influenza vaccine. V was shortened by 6 bases and J by 5 bases, with 13 bases between the two germline ends. Per germline, CDR1 DFQATT and CDR2 SNEGSKA (reference sequence). The CDR3 runs 12 residues. MiXCR, applied by TCRdb to the RT-PCR reads, yields one record per CDR3 protein. The sample consists of about 540,000 distinct CDR3 sequences, under 30% of them appearing once. Separately, the same data were catalogued under a study of T cells expressing NK-cell markers. That source notes: Libraries used 5'RACE template switching adding universal primer site and UMIs.

The gene calls are TRBV20-1 and TRBJ2-5, with D maybe TRBD2 (6 bases). This material consisted of CD4+ T cells sorted from PBMCs, taken 11 to 12 days after vaccination. The receptor was isolated from a man aged 50 to 60 who received an inactivated influenza vaccine. The CDR3 sequence is CSARLDRETQYF. The CDR3 region has the DNA TGCAGTGCACGACTAGATCGGGAGACCCAGTACTTC.